The following is a T cell receptor beta chain sequence with its context. Its target is not known. These data originate in a study of blood T cells in healthy people across ages. The use of a sample-barcoded 5' primer and a J-beta primer mix characterized a second PCR of 7 to 11 cycles. TCRdb reanalysed the 5' RACE reads using MiXCR and keeps one entry per CDR3 protein. The sample yields 1.4 million or so distinct CDR3 sequences, 40% to 45% seen once. Study-wide results and caveats: Getting older went along with TCR beta diversity per million T cells dropping roughly linearly.

This TCR was recovered from a woman aged 18-35 years in good health. Sequencing used blood.

The CDR3 spells CASSQDLAGYTDTQYF. CDR3 bases: TGCGCCAGCAGCCAAGATTTAGCGGGGTACACAGATACGCAGTATTTT. The genes are TRBV4-1 and TRBJ2-3, with 8 bases identical to TRBD2. The CDR3 is 16 amino acids. The J segment lost 2 bases and the V segment lost 0 bases, leaving 4 bases of the junction unmatched. In germline, CDR1 is MGHRA, CDR2 YSYEKL.